The 14 T cell receptor beta chains presented below share a single source sample, sequenced in a study of cytomegalovirus exposure and HLA in healthy donors. The repertoire was sequenced with immunoSEQ multiplex PCR; TCRdb's copy has only in-frame clones and lacks some. The profile covers 200,000 to 250,000 clones, with more than 75% appearing a single time and less than 3% taken by the ten largest. Sequenced input: PBMCs. These receptors were obtained from a man aged 18 to 30 in good health and CMV-seronegative.

The chain employs TRBV10-1 and TRBJ1-6, with D perhaps TRBD1 (6 bases). Per the germline V gene, CDR1 is WNHNN and CDR2 is SYGVQD (reference sequence). V gave up 5 bases and J gave up 4 bases, with 18 bases separating them. The CDR3 has 17 amino acids. For the CDR3, the DNA is TGCGCCAGCAGTTTCGCGGGGGACATTCCATATAATTCACCCCTCCACTTT. Its protein product is CASSFAGDIPYNSPLHF.

The chain combines TRBV20-1 with TRBJ1-4; D gene unclear. This CDR3 comprises 10 residues. Deletions cut 7 bases from V and 5 bases from J, with 5 bases between. CDR1 DFQATT and CDR2 SNEGSKA come from the germline V gene (reference sequence). Written as DNA, the CDR3 is TGCAGTGTTGGCAATGAAAAACTGTTTTTT. It encodes CSVGNEKLFF.

The chain couples TRBV9 to TRBJ2-2, with TRBD2 matching over 7 bases. Unmatched junction bases numbered 6, after V lost 5 bases and J lost 5 bases. CDR3 length equals 14 residues. The germline gives CDR1 SGDLS, CDR2 YYNGEE. The DNA for the CDR3 is TGTGCCAGCAGAGCGGGACTATCGACCGGGGAGCTGTTTTTT. It codes for CASRAGLSTGELFF.

The sample holds a few counts of this clone. A much larger clone is a single base away; this may be a read error. Distinct nucleotide sequences in the sample also encode this CDR3. This rearrangement joins TRBV4-3 to TRBJ1-2; D may be TRBD1 (5 bases). V dropped 1 base and J dropped 0 bases, with 6 bases sitting between them. This CDR3 contains 14 residues. Per the germline V gene, CDR1 is LGHNA and CDR2 is YSLEER. CDR3 region: CASSQGGANYGYTF. The CDR3 region has the DNA TGCGCCAGCAGCCAAGGGGGGGCTAACTATGGCTACACCTTC.

The V gene is TRBV4-3, the J gene TRBJ2-2; D uncertain. The V and J ends lost 0 bases and 8 bases respectively, with 16 bases between them. This CDR3 is 16 amino acids long. The germline CDR1 and CDR2 sequences are LGHNA and YSLEER. The CDR3 DNA reads TGCGCCAGCAGCCAAGATCTTGACTTACCTTCAGGGGAGCTGTTTTTT. It encodes CASSQDLDLPSGELFF.

Turning to this clone: The DNA is left out, because the CDR3 cannot be placed on it with certainty; the CDR3 is given as TCRdb lists it. The chain recombines TRBV6-1 with TRBJ2-1; the table's D call TRBD1 went unverified against the DNA. The CDR3 region is 15 residues in length, termini included. In germline, CDR1 is MNHNS, CDR2 SASEGT. The CDR3 sequence: CASSPTWGLGADLFF.

The chain recombines TRBV6-1 with TRBJ1-1, with 7 bases matching TRBD1. The CDR3 is made up of 15 amino acids. V trimming: 6 bases; J trimming: 1 base; junction bases outside the gene matches: 8. Germline-derived CDR1 and CDR2 are MNHNS and SASEGT. The CDR3 sequence is CASRRDSLGNTEAFF. The CDR3 region has the DNA TGTGCCAGCAGGCGGGACAGCTTGGGGAACACTGAAGCTTTCTTT.

This chain joins TRBV6-4 and TRBJ2-2; D is possibly TRBD2 (5 bases). Germline CDR1 is MRHNA and CDR2 is SNTAGT. CDR3 length: 15 amino acids. V was pared by 11 bases and J by 1 base, with 17 bases between. DNA for the CDR3: TGTGCCTTGCGCGGGCTACCGGAGAACACCGGGGAGCTGTTTTTT. Amino acid sequence: CALRGLPENTGELFF.

This clone appeared a few times. This rearrangement joins TRBV7-2 to TRBJ1-2; D ambiguous. The V gene lost 5 bases and the J gene lost 2 bases, with 3 bases spanning the gap. In germline, CDR1 is SGHTA, CDR2 FQGNSA. The CDR3 covers 11 residues. The CDR3 protein is CASSINYGYTF. The CDR3 bases are TGTGCCAGCAGCATAAACTATGGCTACACCTTC.

Regarding this clone: Within the sample, other DNA sequences also encode this same CDR3. The chain joins TRBV28 to TRBJ1-2, with D perhaps matching TRBD1 (5 bases). Germline CDR1 is MDHEN and CDR2 is SYDVKM. Trimming left V 3 bases short and J 2 bases short, with 7 bases between. The CDR3 extends over 13 amino acids. The CDR3 spells CASSLGGNYGYTF. The CDR3 DNA follows: TGTGCCAGCAGTTTGGGGGGAAACTATGGCTACACCTTC.

This clone was seen a single time. The J gene is TRBJ2-5, the V gene TRBV6-1; 9 bases fit TRBD1. Germline CDR1 MNHNS, CDR2 SASEGT. V lost 6 bases, J lost 5 bases, and 10 bases stayed unmatched. The CDR3 has 15 amino acids. Written as DNA, the CDR3 is TGTGCCAGCAGCGCCGGGACAGGGATTGGGGAGACCCAGTACTTC. Residues: CASSAGTGIGETQYF.

The chain recombines TRBV7-8 with TRBJ2-7; a weak D match, TRBD1 (6 bases). The CDR3 is made up of 15 amino acids. The ends were cut back, 1 base at V and 2 bases at J, with 12 bases in the middle. The germline V gene has CDR1 SGHVS and CDR2 FQNEAQ. This CDR3 reads CASSLVRGETYEQYF. The CDR3 coding sequence is TGTGCCAGCAGCTTAGTCAGGGGAGAAACCTACGAGCAGTACTTC.

This clone was picked up a small number of times. This chain joins TRBV28 and TRBJ1-5; 9 nucleotides agree with TRBD1. Germline-derived CDR1 and CDR2 are MDHEN and SYDVKM. The trim removed 5 bases at V and 2 bases at J, leaving 4 bases unmatched. The CDR3 sequence is 15 residues long. CDR3 DNA sequence: TGTGCCAGCAGTCGGGACAGGGAGGGCAATCAGCCCCAGCATTTT. Protein product: CASSRDREGNQPQHF.

For this clone: Other DNA sequences in the sample encode the same CDR3. This chain links TRBV28 with TRBJ2-7; 9 bases match TRBD1. This CDR3 spans 14 amino acids. The germline V gene encodes CDR1 MDHEN and CDR2 SYDVKM. V lost 6 bases to trimming and J lost 2 bases; unmatched junction nucleotides: 5. CDR3 sequence: CASSSGQGPYEQYF. The CDR3 DNA follows: TGTGCCAGCAGCTCGGGACAGGGCCCCTACGAGCAGTACTTC.